The sequence of this T cell receptor (beta chain) was determined in a study of T cells after yellow fever vaccination. V was shortened by 6 bases and J by 0 bases, with 11 bases between the two germline ends. The germline CDR1 and CDR2 sequences are DFQATT and SNEGSKA (reference sequence). The CDR3 spans 13 residues. Making TCR cDNA involved 5'RACE template switching, which added UMIs and a universal primer site. TCRdb analysed the 5' RACE reads with MiXCR anew, one entry per CDR3 protein. The sample records under 400,000 distinct CDR3 sequences, around a tenth being singletons. The TCR sequence derives from a man between 18 and 29 years old who received the YFV17D yellow fever vaccine. The sample in question was PBMCs, obtained on the day of the first yellow fever vaccination. The rearrangement uses TRBV20-1 and TRBJ1-1, with D possibly being TRBD1 (5 bases). In DNA, the CDR3 is TGCAGTGCATGGGGACCCATGAACACTGAAGCTTTCTTT. Translating gives CSAWGPMNTEAFF.